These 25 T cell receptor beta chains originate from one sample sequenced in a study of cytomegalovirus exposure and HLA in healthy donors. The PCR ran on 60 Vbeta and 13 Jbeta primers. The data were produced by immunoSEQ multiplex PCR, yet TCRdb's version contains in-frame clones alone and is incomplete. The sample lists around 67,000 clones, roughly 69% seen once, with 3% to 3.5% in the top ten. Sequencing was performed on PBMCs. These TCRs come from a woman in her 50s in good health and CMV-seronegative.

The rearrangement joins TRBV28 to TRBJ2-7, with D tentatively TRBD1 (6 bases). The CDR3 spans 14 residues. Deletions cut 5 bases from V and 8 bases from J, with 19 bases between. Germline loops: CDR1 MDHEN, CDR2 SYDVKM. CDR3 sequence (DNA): TGTGCCAGCAGTCTCATAGGGGGTGGGGGCAAGCAGTACTTC. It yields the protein CASSLIGGGGKQYF.

The CDR3 DNA sequence: TGTGCCACCAGCAGTTTAGCGGGAGCGAGCTCCTACAATGAGCAGTTCTTC. Translated: CATSSLAGASSYNEQFF. The chain employs TRBV15 and TRBJ2-1; 9 bases are a match to TRBD2. CDR1 and CDR2 (germline): LNHNV, YYDKDF (reference sequence). CDR3 size: 17 residues. J gave up 0 bases and V 3 bases, and 6 bases lay outside the gene matches. Filled out from reference TRBV15 and TRBJ2-1, the complete variable domain reads DAMVIQNPRYQVTQFGKPVTLSCSQTLNHNVMYWYQQKSSQAPKLLFHYYDKDFNNEADTPDNFQSRRPNTSFCFLDIRSPGLGDTAMYLCATSSLAGASSYNEQFFGPGTRLTVL.

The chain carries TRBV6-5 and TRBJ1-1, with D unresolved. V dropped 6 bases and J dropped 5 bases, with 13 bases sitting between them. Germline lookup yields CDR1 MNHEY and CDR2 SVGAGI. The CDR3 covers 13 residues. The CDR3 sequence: CASRLIAATEAFF. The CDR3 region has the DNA TGTGCCAGCAGATTGATAGCGGCGACTGAAGCTTTCTTT.

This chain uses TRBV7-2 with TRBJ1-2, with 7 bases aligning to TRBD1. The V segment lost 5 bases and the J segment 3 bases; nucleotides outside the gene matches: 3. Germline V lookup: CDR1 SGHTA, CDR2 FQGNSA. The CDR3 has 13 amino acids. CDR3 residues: CASSVDRDYGYTF. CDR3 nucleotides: TGTGCCAGCAGCGTCGACAGGGACTATGGCTACACCTTC.

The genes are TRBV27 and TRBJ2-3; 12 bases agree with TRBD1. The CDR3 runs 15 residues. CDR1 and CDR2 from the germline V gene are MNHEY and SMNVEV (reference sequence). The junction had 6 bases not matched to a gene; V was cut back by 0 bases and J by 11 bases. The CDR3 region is CASSLSGTGGGRQYF. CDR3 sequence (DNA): TGTGCCAGCAGTTTATCCGGGACAGGGGGCGGGAGGCAGTATTTT.

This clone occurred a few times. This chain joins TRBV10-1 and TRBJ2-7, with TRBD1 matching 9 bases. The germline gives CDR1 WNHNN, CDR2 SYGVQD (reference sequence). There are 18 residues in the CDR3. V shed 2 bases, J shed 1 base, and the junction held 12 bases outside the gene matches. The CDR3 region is CASSEGGGQGGNSYEQYF. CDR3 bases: TGCGCCAGCAGTGAGGGAGGGGGACAGGGAGGGAATTCCTACGAGCAGTACTTC.

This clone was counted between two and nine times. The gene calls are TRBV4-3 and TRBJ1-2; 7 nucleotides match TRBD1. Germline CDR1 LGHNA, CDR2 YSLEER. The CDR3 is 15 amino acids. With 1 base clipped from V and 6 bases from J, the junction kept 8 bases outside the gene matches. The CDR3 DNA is TGCGCCAGCAGCCAAGCGGACAGGCTCGCGCATGGCTACACCTTC. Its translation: CASSQADRLAHGYTF.

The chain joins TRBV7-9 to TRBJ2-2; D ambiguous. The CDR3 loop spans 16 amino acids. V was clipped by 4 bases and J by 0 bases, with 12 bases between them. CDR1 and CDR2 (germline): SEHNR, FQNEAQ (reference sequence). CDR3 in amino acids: CASSSPLRTNTGELFF. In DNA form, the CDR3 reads TGTGCCAGCAGCTCGCCGCTTAGAACGAACACCGGGGAGCTGTTTTTT. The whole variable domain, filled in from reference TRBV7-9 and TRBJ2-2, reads DTGVSQNPRHKITKRGQNVTFRCDPISEHNRLYWYRQTLGQGPEFLTYFQNEAQLEKSRLLSDRFSAERPKGSFSTLEIQRTEQGDSAMYLCASSSPLRTNTGELFFGEGSRLTVL.

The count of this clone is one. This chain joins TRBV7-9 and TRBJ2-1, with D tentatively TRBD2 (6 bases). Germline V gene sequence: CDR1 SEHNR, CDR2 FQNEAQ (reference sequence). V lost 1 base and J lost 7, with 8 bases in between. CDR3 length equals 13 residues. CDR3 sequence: CASSLGSGNEQFF. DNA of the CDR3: TGTGCCAGCAGCTTAGGAAGCGGGAATGAGCAGTTCTTC.

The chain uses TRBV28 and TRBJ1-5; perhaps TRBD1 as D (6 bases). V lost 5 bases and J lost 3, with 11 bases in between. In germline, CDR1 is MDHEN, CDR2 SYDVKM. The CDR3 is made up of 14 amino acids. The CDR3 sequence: CASSTGLINQPQHF. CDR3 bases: TGTGCCAGCAGTACAGGGTTAATCAATCAGCCCCAGCATTTT.

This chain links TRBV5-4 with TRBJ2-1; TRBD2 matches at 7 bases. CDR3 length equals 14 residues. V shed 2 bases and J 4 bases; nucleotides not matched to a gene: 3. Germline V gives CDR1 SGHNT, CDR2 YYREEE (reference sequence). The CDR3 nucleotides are TGTGCCAGCAGCTTTCCTAGCGGTTACAATGAGCAGTTCTTC. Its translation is CASSFPSGYNEQFF.

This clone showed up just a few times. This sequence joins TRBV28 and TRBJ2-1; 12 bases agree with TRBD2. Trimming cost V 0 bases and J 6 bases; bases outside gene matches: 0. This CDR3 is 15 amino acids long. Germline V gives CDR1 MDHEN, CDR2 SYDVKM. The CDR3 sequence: CASSLWTSGSNEQFF. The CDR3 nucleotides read TGTGCCAGCAGTTTATGGACTAGCGGGAGCAATGAGCAGTTCTTC.

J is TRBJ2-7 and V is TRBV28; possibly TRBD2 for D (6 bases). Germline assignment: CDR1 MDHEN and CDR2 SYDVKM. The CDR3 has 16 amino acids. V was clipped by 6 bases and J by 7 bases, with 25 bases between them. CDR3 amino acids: CASSPASIAVYLEQYF. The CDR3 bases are TGTGCCAGCAGCCCGGCCTCAATAGCGGTTTACCTTGAGCAGTACTTC.

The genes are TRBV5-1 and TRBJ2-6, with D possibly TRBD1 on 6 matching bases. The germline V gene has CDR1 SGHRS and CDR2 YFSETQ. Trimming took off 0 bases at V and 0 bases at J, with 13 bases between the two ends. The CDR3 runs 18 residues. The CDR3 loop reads CASSLVTRGFSGANVLTF. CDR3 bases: TGCGCCAGCAGCTTGGTTACCAGGGGTTTCTCTGGGGCCAACGTCCTGACTTTC.

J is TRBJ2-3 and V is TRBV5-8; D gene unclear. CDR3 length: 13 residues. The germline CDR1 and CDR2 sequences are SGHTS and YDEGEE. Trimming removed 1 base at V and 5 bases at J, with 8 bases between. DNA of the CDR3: TGTGCCAGCAGCTTGTACGGAGAAGATACGCAGTATTTT. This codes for CASSLYGEDTQYF.

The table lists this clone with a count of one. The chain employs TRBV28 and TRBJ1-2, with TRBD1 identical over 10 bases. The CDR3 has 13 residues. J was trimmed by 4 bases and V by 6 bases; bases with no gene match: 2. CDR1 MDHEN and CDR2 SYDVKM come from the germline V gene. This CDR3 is CASSRDRGYGYTF. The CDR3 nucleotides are TGTGCCAGCAGCCGGGACAGGGGCTATGGCTACACCTTC.

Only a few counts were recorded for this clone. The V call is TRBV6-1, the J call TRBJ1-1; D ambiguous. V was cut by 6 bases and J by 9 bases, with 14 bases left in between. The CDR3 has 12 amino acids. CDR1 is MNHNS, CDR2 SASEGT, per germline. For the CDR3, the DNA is TGTGCCAGCAGCCGACGGAGGAACCAAGCTTTCTTT. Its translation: CASSRRRNQAFF.

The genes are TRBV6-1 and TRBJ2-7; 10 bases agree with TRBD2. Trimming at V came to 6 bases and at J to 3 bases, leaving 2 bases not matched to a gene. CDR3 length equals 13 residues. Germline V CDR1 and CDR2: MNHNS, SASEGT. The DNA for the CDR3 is TGTGCCAGCAGACTAGCGGGGCTCTACGAGCAGTACTTC. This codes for CASRLAGLYEQYF.

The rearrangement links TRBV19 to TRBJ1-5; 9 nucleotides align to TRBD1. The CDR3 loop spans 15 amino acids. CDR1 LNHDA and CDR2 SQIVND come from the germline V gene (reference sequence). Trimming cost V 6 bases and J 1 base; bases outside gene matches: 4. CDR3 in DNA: TGTGCCAGTAGGAGACAGGGGGTAAGCAATCAGCCCCAGCATTTT. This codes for CASRRQGVSNQPQHF.

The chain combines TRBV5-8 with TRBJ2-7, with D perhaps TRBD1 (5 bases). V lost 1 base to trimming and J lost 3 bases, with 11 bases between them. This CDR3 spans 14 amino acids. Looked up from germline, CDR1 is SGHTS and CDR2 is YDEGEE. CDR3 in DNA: TGTGCCAGCAGCTTGTCAGGGAACTACTACGAGCAGTACTTC. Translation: CASSLSGNYYEQYF.

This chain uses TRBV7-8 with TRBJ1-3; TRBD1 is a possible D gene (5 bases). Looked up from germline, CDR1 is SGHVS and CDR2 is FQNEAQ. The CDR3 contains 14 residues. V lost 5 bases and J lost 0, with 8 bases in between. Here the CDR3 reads CASSQQVSGNTIYF. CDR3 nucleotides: TGTGCCAGCAGCCAACAGGTCTCTGGAAACACCATATATTTT.

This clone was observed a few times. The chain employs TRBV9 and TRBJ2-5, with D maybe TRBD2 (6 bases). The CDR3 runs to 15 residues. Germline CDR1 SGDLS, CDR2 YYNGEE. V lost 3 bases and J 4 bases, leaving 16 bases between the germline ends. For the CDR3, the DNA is TGTGCCAGCAGCGCCCTTGGGGTGGGGGGAGAGACCCAGTACTTC. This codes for CASSALGVGGETQYF.

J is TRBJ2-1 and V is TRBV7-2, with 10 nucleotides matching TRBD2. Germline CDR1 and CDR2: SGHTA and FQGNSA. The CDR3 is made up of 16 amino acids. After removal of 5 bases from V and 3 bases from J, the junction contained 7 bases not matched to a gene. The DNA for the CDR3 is TGTGCCAGCAGCAGACTAGCGGGCGATTTCTACAATGAGCAGTTCTTC. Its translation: CASSRLAGDFYNEQFF. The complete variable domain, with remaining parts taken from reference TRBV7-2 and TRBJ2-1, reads GAGVSQSPSNKVTEKGKDVELRCDPISGHTALYWYRQSLGQGLEFLIYFQGNSAPDKSGLPSDRFSAERTGGSVSTLTIQRTQQEDSAVYLCASSRLAGDFYNEQFFGPGTRLTVL.

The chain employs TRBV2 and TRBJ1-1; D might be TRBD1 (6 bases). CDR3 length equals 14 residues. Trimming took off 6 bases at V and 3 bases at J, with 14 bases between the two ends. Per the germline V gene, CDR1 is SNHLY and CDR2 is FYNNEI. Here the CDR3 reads CASRIEQGDTEAFF. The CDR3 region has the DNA TGTGCCAGCAGGATAGAACAGGGAGACACTGAAGCTTTCTTT.

The CDR3 loop is CASSPLAGVVETQYF. CDR3 DNA sequence: TGTGCCAGTAGCCCACTAGCGGGAGTAGTGGAGACCCAGTACTTC. The V gene is TRBV19, the J gene TRBJ2-5, with TRBD2 matching 11 bases. Germline V gene sequence: CDR1 LNHDA, CDR2 SQIVND (reference sequence). V trimming: 6 bases; J trimming: 5 bases; junction bases outside the gene matches: 8. The CDR3 extends over 15 amino acids.